The next 9 T cell receptor beta chains were all read from a single sample in a study of shared clonotypes between healthy human individuals. This table comes from immunoSEQ multiplex PCR, and its TCRdb copy is limited to in-frame clones, with some not included. The table lists nearly 1 million clones, over 75% of them singletons. The sample consisted of memory CD4+ T cells sorted from blood. Described subset: CD45RA-negative fraction. Every receptor here comes from a young man in good health.

The rearrangement links TRBV27 to TRBJ2-7, with 9 bases aligning to TRBD1. The CDR3 contains 14 residues. V was clipped by 6 bases and J by 2 bases; unmatched bases: 5. Germline assignment: CDR1 MNHEY and CDR2 SMNVEV (reference sequence). As DNA, the CDR3 is TGTGCCAGCAGCTTTACAGGGGGCACCTACGAGCAGTACTTC. Translation: CASSFTGGTYEQYF.

Of note for this clone: Additional DNA sequences in this sample encode the identical CDR3. The rearrangement joins TRBV18 to TRBJ2-3; the D is unclear. Germline CDR1 reads KGHSH; CDR2 reads LQKENI. The CDR3 spans 12 residues. V was cut by 6 bases and J by 0 bases, with 4 bases left in between. CDR3 sequence reads: CASSSSTDTQYF. CDR3 bases: TGTGCCAGCTCCTCCAGCACAGATACGCAGTATTTT.

This rearrangement joins TRBV20-1 to TRBJ1-2; D gene ambiguous. Trimming removed 6 bases from V and 0 bases from J, with 5 bases in between. Germline V gene data show CDR1 as DFQATT and CDR2 as SNEGSKA (reference sequence). There are 11 residues in the CDR3. DNA of the CDR3: TGCAGTGCCGCGGCTAACTATGGCTACACCTTC. This gives the protein CSAAANYGYTF.

This clone was seen more than once but under ten times. The V gene is TRBV6-5, the J gene TRBJ1-5; D gene uncertain. Germline V gene data show CDR1 as MNHEY and CDR2 as SVGAGI. This CDR3 spans 14 amino acids. V was cut by 7 bases and J by 4 bases, with 14 bases left in between. The CDR3: CASTLDTSNQPQHF. The CDR3, as DNA: TGTGCCAGCACTTTAGACACCTCGAATCAGCCCCAGCATTTT.

This clone showed up just a few times. This sequence joins TRBV7-8 and TRBJ2-5; no firm D call. Germline V gene data show CDR1 as SGHVS and CDR2 as FQNEAQ. V was trimmed by 0 bases and J by 2 bases, leaving 10 bases between them. The CDR3 contains 15 residues. CDR3 sequence: CASSLAFVSQETQYF. The CDR3 DNA reads as TGTGCCAGCAGCTTAGCGTTCGTCTCTCAAGAGACCCAGTACTTC.

J is TRBJ2-2 and V is TRBV11-2, with D unclear. This CDR3 contains 14 residues. Germline CDR1 and CDR2: SGHAT and FQNNGV. V shed 5 bases and J shed 6 bases, with 13 bases lying between them. For the CDR3, the DNA is TGTGCCAGCAGCCGGCTCGTAGTCTCCGGGGAGCTGTTTTTT. It translates to CASSRLVVSGELFF. The variable domain in full, completed from reference TRBV11-2 and TRBJ2-2, reads EAGVAQSPRYKIIEKRQSVAFWCNPISGHATLYWYQQILGQGPKLLIQFQNNGVVDDSQLPKDRFSAERLKGVDSTLKIQPAKLEDSAVYLCASSRLVVSGELFFGEGSRLTVL.

The chain is built from TRBV19 and TRBJ2-7, with D perhaps given as TRBD1 or TRBD2 (6 bases each). The V gene's germline CDR1 is LNHDA and CDR2 SQIVND (reference sequence). V dropped 6 bases and J dropped 0 bases, with 15 bases sitting between them. The CDR3 runs to 15 residues. CDR3 region: CASRRGGQSSYEQYF. The CDR3 DNA reads TGTGCCAGTAGGCGGGGCGGACAGAGCTCCTACGAGCAGTACTTC.

The V and J genes are TRBV2 and TRBJ2-3; 8 positions agree with TRBD2. CDR1 SNHLY and CDR2 FYNNEI come from the germline V gene. The CDR3 covers 14 residues. V lost 6 bases and J lost 1; bases outside the gene matches: 3. In nucleotides, the CDR3 is TGTGCCAGCAGCGGAGCGGGAGGCACAGATACGCAGTATTTT. Its protein product is CASSGAGGTDTQYF. Drawing the rest from reference TRBV2 and TRBJ2-3, the complete variable domain is EPEVTQTPSHQVTQMGQEVILRCVPISNHLYFYWYRQILGQKVEFLVSFYNNEISEKSEIFDDQFSVERPDGSNFTLKIRSTKLEDSAMYFCASSGAGGTDTQYFGPGTRLTVL.

Comments on this clone: At the DNA level, this CDR3 is encoded by other sequences in the same sample as well. The rearrangement uses TRBV11-2 and TRBJ2-1, with D unclear. The CDR3 length is 13 residues. The germline V and J ends were trimmed by 0 bases and 6 bases, with 6 bases remaining between them. Germline-derived CDR1 and CDR2 are SGHAT and FQNNGV. CDR3 protein: CASSLDRGNEQFF. The CDR3, as DNA: TGTGCCAGCAGCTTAGATCGAGGCAATGAGCAGTTCTTC.